Listed below are T cell receptor beta chains from one sample, sequenced in a study of Tregs in tolerant kidney transplant recipients. The data were produced by immunoSEQ multiplex PCR, yet TCRdb's version contains in-frame clones alone and is incomplete. In the table there are approximately 260,000 clones, more than 65% of which are singletons. Sequences were obtained from CD4+ T cells from blood. Receptor source: a human donor in good health. CDR3s include the opening cysteine and the closing phenylalanine or tryptophan. A D gene is named only where the DNA matches it firmly. Clone size appears in some rows only: once, few, many, or a class for an expanded clone.

clone_size,d_call,v_call,j_call,cdr3_nt,cdr3_aa
few,.,TRBV6-5,TRBJ2-7,TGTGCCAGCAGGGGTCGGGACATTTACGAGCAGTACTTC,CASRGRDIYEQYF
.,.,TRBV4-1,TRBJ1-2,TGCGCCAGCGGCCAGATCCAGGGGTCGCTATTAGGCGGCTACACCTTC,CASGQIQGSLLGGYTF
.,.,TRBV18,TRBJ2-1,TGTGCCAGTTCACCATATCCGCCTGAGACTAACTCCTACAATGAGCAGTTCTTC,CASSPYPPETNSYNEQFF
.,TRBD2,TRBV6-1,TRBJ2-1,TGTGCCAGCAGCGAAAGCGGGAGGATCTACAATGAGCAGTTCTTC,CASSESGRIYNEQFF
.,.,TRBV7-2,TRBJ1-6,TGTGCCAGCAGCTTACGAACAGGGCGCGATTCACCCCTCCACTTT,CASSLRTGRDSPLHF
.,.,TRBV4-2,TRBJ1-6,TGTGCCAGCAGCCAACTGGGGCCCCGAAGCTCCTATAATTCACCCCTCCACTTT,CASSQLGPRSSYNSPLHF
.,.,TRBV5-5,TRBJ2-6,TGTGCCAGCAGCTTTTACAGCTCTGGGGCCAACGTCCTGACTTTC,CASSFYSSGANVLTF
once,.,TRBV6-5,TRBJ2-3,TGTGCCAGCACCCTGGGAGATACGCAGTATTTT,CASTLGDTQYF
.,.,TRBV4-1,TRBJ2-7,TGCGCCAGCAGCCAAGATGGAGGCGGCCTATTTCCCGGCGAGCAGTACTTC,CASSQDGGGLFPGEQYF
.,.,TRBV6-5,TRBJ2-2,TGTGCCAGCAGGAAGACTAGAGGTAGCACCGGGGAGCTGTTTTTT,CASRKTRGSTGELFF
.,.,TRBV4-2,TRBJ1-5,TGTGCCAGCAGCCAAGAACAGACAGCATATAGCAATCAGCCCCAGCATTTT,CASSQEQTAYSNQPQHF
.,.,TRBV5-1,TRBJ1-1,TGCGCCAGCAGCTTACAGGGGAACACTGAAGCTTTCTTT,CASSLQGNTEAFF
.,.,TRBV19,TRBJ1-5,TGTGCCAGTAGTATGTGGGGGGATAGCAATCAGCCCCAGCATTTT,CASSMWGDSNQPQHF
.,TRBD1,TRBV7-9,TRBJ2-5,TGTGCCAGCAGCGCAACCCTAACAGGGGGCTGGGAGACCCAGTACTTC,CASSATLTGGWETQYF
.,TRBD1,TRBV30,TRBJ2-6,TGTGCCTGGGACAGGGCTCCACTCTCTGGGGCCAACGTCCTGACTTTC,CAWDRAPLSGANVLTF
.,TRBD1,TRBV6-4,TRBJ2-7,TGTGCCAGCAGTGACGGGTTAACCGGGACAGCCAATACTTACGAGCAGTACTTC,CASSDGLTGTANTYEQYF
.,.,TRBV30,TRBJ2-5,TGTGCCTGGAGTCTTGGAGAGACCCAGTACTTC,CAWSLGETQYF
once,TRBD1,TRBV29-1,TRBJ2-7,TGCAGCGTTGAGGTGCCAGGGGGCGCCTCCTACGAGCAGTACTTC,CSVEVPGGASYEQYF
.,TRBD1,TRBV30,TRBJ2-7,TGTGCCTGGAGGTTCCCCGGGACAGGAGCCTACGAGCAGTACTTC,CAWRFPGTGAYEQYF
.,TRBD1,TRBV7-7,TRBJ2-5,TGTGCTAGCAGCCCGGGACAGGGGGCCGCAGAGACCCAGTACTTC,CASSPGQGAAETQYF
.,.,TRBV6-1,TRBJ2-7,TGTGCCAGCAGTGAACCGTCGTACGGCGACAGTGAGTACGAGCAGTACTTC,CASSEPSYGDSEYEQYF
.,TRBD2,TRBV10-1,TRBJ2-3,TGCGCCAGCAGTAATCTAGCGGGGGTTACAGATACGCAGTATTTT,CASSNLAGVTDTQYF
.,TRBD1,TRBV10-2,TRBJ1-1,TGCGCCAGCAGGTCAGGGGGCGCCAGGAACACTGAAGCTTTCTTT,CASRSGGARNTEAFF
.,.,TRBV27,TRBJ2-7,TGTGCCAGCAGTTTTTCCTTCTACGAGCAGTACTTC,CASSFSFYEQYF
.,.,TRBV9,TRBJ1-4,TGTGCCAGCAGCCCAGTGTCGAATGAAAAACTGTTTTTT,CASSPVSNEKLFF
.,TRBD2,TRBV5-1,TRBJ2-5,TGCGCCAGCAGCACCTTAGCGGGAGACGGAGAGACCCAGTACTTC,CASSTLAGDGETQYF
.,.,TRBV5-4,TRBJ2-4,TGTGCCAGCAGTTCAGGCGCGGCAGGAGGAACCAAAAACATTCAGTACTTC,CASSSGAAGGTKNIQYF
.,.,TRBV6-5,TRBJ1-1,TGTGCCAGCAGGGCGGACAGGAACACTGAAGCTTTCTTT,CASRADRNTEAFF
.,TRBD1,TRBV5-4,TRBJ2-3,TGTGCCAGCAGCTCTTCACAGGGGGCTAGCACAGATACGCAGTATTTT,CASSSSQGASTDTQYF
.,.,TRBV5-1,TRBJ1-1,TGCGCCAGCAGCTTCGCAGAGAACACTGAAGCTTTCTTT,CASSFAENTEAFF
.,.,TRBV30,TRBJ1-1,TGTGCCTGGGCACGGGAAAACACTGAAGCTTTCTTT,CAWARENTEAFF
.,TRBD2,TRBV18,TRBJ2-7,TGTGCCAGCTCCACTAGCGGTCGCTACGAGCAGTACTTC,CASSTSGRYEQYF
.,.,TRBV6-1,TRBJ2-2,TGTGCCAGCAGTGAACTAGGTACCACCGGGGAGCTGTTTTTT,CASSELGTTGELFF
.,TRBD1,TRBV5-1,TRBJ2-7,TGCGCCAGCAGCTTGTTACAGGGGGCTGACGAGCAGTACTTC,CASSLLQGADEQYF
few,.,TRBV6-5,TRBJ2-7,TGTGCCAGCAGCTTTGACATCGCTGGCGAGCAGTACTTC,CASSFDIAGEQYF
few,.,TRBV29-1,TRBJ2-3,TGCAGCGTTCGTCGACAGACAGATACGCAGTATTTT,CSVRRQTDTQYF
.,.,TRBV2,TRBJ2-1,TGTGCCAGCAGAATCTTAGGCCTCAATGAGCAGTTCTTC,CASRILGLNEQFF
.,.,TRBV6-5,TRBJ1-2,TGTGCCAGCAGTTCCCCGGGACGAGCTAACTATGGCTACACCTTC,CASSSPGRANYGYTF
.,.,TRBV5-1,TRBJ2-3,TGCGCCAGCAGCTTGGGTCCAGGGGGCACAGATACGCAGTATTTT,CASSLGPGGTDTQYF
few,TRBD1,TRBV6-5,TRBJ1-2,TGTGCCAGCGGGGACAGGGGAAACTATGGCTACACCTTC,CASGDRGNYGYTF
.,.,TRBV9,TRBJ1-6,TGTGCCAGCAGCGGGGGGGCGCAGGGACTTTATTCACCCCTCCACTTT,CASSGGAQGLYSPLHF
.,TRBD1,TRBV14,TRBJ2-2,TGTGCCAGCACCCCGAGCAATACAGGGGGCACCGGGGAGCTGTTTTTT,CASTPSNTGGTGELFF
.,.,TRBV2,TRBJ2-5,TGTGCCAGCAGACAGTACCAAGAGACCCAGTACTTC,CASRQYQETQYF
.,.,TRBV14,TRBJ2-5,TGTGCCAGCAGCCAAGTTTGGGGCAGTCAAGAGACCCAGTACTTC,CASSQVWGSQETQYF
.,TRBD1,TRBV6-5,TRBJ1-1,TGTGCCAGCAGGCAGGGAGGGGGCGGGAGCACTGAAGCTTTCTTT,CASRQGGGGSTEAFF
.,.,TRBV21-1,TRBJ2-7,TGTGCCAGCAGCAAATCTTTAAGGACCTACGAGCAGTACTTC,CASSKSLRTYEQYF
.,.,TRBV11-3,TRBJ1-1,TGTGCCAGCAGCTCACGTACAGGGCCAAACACTGAAGCTTTCTTT,CASSSRTGPNTEAFF
few,TRBD1,TRBV7-9,TRBJ2-5,TGTGCCAGCAACAAGGACAGGGCCCAAGAGACCCAGTACTTC,CASNKDRAQETQYF
.,.,TRBV10-3,TRBJ1-2,TGTGCCATCAAGGGGGGAGGGCAGGGCTTTGGCTACACCTTC,CAIKGGGQGFGYTF
.,.,TRBV9,TRBJ2-2,TGTGCCAGTTCAGGGGAGATGGACACCGGGGAGCTGTTTTTT,CASSGEMDTGELFF
.,.,TRBV6-5,TRBJ2-7,TGTGCCAGCAGTGTCACCCGGAGCTCCTACGAGCAGTACTTC,CASSVTRSSYEQYF
few,TRBD1,TRBV5-4,TRBJ2-7,TGTGCCAGCAGACCAAAACAGGGGGCCTACGAGCAGTACTTC,CASRPKQGAYEQYF
.,TRBD2,TRBV18,TRBJ2-5,TGTGCCAGCTCACCATTGGGACTAGCGGGGGCTCAAGAGACCCAGTACTTC,CASSPLGLAGAQETQYF
.,.,TRBV18,TRBJ1-3,TGTGCCAGCTCACCACGGCAGGCCCATCGCTCTGGAAACACCATATATTTT,CASSPRQAHRSGNTIYF
.,TRBD2,TRBV29-1,TRBJ2-3,TGCAGCTCTGGACTAGCGGGAGCTGGCGCAGATACGCAGTATTTT,CSSGLAGAGADTQYF
once,.,TRBV20-1,TRBJ2-5,TGCAGTGCTAGAGATCGGGTGACCCAGTACTTC,CSARDRVTQYF
once,TRBD2,TRBV6-1,TRBJ2-7,TGTGCCAGCAGTGAAAGAGCGGGGGGGGCAAAGCTCTACGAGCAGTACTTC,CASSERAGGAKLYEQYF
once,.,TRBV10-2,TRBJ1-2,TGCGCCAGCAGTGAGGTTGGGTATGGCTACACCTTC,CASSEVGYGYTF
.,.,TRBV27,TRBJ2-1,TGTGCCAGCGGGCCTGGGGACCGCACCTACAATGAGCAGTTCTTC,CASGPGDRTYNEQFF